This T cell receptor (beta chain) is drawn from a study of PD-1 blockade in classical Hodgkin lymphoma. Every patient experienced relapse after autologous stem cell transplantation, and brentuximab vedotin exposure varied. Reported best responses ranged across complete response, partial response or progressive disease. TCRdb keeps only in-frame clones here, not all; method: immunoSEQ multiplex PCR. The sample has tens of thousands of clones; 80% are singletons. The CDR3 is 15 residues long. Germline V gene data show CDR1 as SGHTA and CDR2 as FQGNSA. Trimming shortened V by 1 base and J by 1 base, and 8 bases separated the two germline ends.

This material consisted of peripheral blood mononuclear cells (PBMCs), taken before the second cycle of nivolumab. The V and J genes are TRBV7-2 and TRBJ1-5, with D perhaps TRBD1 (6 bases). The TCR was taken from a human donor with classical Hodgkin lymphoma. The CDR3 sequence is CASSLVQGSNQPQHF. In nucleotides, the CDR3 is TGTGCCAGCAGCTTAGTCCAGGGGAGCAATCAGCCCCAGCATTTT.